This TCR beta chain was captured by sequencing in a study of blood T cell repertoires in COVID-19. Overall study context: Acute and convalescent COVID-19 samples came from the United States, Italy and Spain. Nucleic acid was either cDNA or gDNA, and it came from T cells, B-cell-depleted T cells, or PBMCs.

How the authors handled the data: Reference gene primers were amplified, and this amplification served to estimate nucleated cell counts. Profiled with immunoSEQ multiplex PCR; TCRdb holds only in-frame clones, not every one. D and trimming were read from the DNA, whereas the V and J calls and clone size are those reported in that table. Here the sample spans about 380,000 clones, about 85% being singletons. This receptor was identified in a woman in her late teens or twenties with acute or convalescent COVID-19. Sequenced input: peripheral blood.

The DNA for the CDR3 is TGCGCCACCGGACAGGGGCCGTCCTACGAGCAGTACTTC. It encodes CATGQGPSYEQYF. The chain has TRBV10-2 and TRBJ2-7; the match to TRBD1 covers 9 bases. This CDR3 region has 13 residues. J lost 1 base, V lost 10 bases, and 5 bases had no gene match. The V gene's germline CDR1 is WSHSY and CDR2 SAAADI.